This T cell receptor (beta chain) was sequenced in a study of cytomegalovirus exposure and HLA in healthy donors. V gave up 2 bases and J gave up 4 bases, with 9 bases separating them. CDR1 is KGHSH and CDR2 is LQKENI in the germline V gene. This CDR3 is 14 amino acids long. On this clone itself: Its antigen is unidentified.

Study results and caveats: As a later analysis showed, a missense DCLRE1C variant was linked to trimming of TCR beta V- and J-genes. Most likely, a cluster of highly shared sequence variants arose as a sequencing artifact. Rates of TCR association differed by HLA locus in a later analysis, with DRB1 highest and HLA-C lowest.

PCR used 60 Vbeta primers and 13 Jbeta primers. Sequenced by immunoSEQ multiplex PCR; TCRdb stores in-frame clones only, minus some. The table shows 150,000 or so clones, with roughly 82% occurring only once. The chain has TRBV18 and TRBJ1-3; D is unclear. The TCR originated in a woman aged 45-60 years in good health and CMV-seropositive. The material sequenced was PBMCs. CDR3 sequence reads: CASSPDQEGNTIYF. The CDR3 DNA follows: TGTGCCAGCTCACCAGATCAGGAAGGAAACACCATATATTTT.